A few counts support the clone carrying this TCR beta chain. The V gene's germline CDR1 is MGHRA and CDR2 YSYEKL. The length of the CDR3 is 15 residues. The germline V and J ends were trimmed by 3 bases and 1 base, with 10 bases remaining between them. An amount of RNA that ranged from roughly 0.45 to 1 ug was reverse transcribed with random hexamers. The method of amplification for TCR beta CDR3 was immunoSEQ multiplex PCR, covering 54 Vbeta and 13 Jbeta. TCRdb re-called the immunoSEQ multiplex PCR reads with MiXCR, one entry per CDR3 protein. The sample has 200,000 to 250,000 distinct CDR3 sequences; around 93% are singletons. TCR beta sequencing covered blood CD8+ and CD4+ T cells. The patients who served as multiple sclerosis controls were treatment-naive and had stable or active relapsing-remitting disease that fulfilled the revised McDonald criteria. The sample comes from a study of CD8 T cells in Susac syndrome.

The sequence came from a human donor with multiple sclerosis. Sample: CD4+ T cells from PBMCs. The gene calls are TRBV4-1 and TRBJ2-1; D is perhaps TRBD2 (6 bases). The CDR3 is CASSQIGTSYNEQFF. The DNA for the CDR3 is TGCGCCAGCAGCCAGATTGGGACTTCCTACAATGAGCAGTTCTTC.